Listed here is a single T cell receptor (beta chain). Its antigen is not known. Given a much more abundant clone one base away, this may be a read error. The sample belongs to a study of regulatory T cells in long-lasting Graves disease. Points from the study as a whole: The persistent group shared 2,741 public clonotypes, more than the roughly 990 shared by new patients. Persistent disease preferred TRBV28, TRBJ1-2 and TRBJ2-5.

There are 14 residues in the CDR3. V lost 5 bases to trimming and J lost 5 bases, with 16 bases between them. Germline loops: CDR1 LGHDT, CDR2 YNNKEL (reference sequence). Assembly of TCR beta libraries relied on iRepertoire HTBI primers together with Arm-PCR of CDR3 regions. Original analysis: Under 75 TRBV and roughly 15 TRBJ segments were identified across samples. TCRdb passed the multiplex PCR reads through MiXCR, listing each CDR3 protein once. V and J calls and clone size were set by TCRdb, not the authors. In the table there are roughly 450,000 distinct CDR3 sequences, roughly 20% of which are singletons. Documented time point: persistent/refractory GD, antithyroid drugs over 5 years with positive TRAb. From RNA extracted from PBMCs, the TCR library was made. Investigators report Graves' disease was diagnosed under American Thyroid Association guidelines.

This TCR was recovered from a female donor with Graves disease. The specimen comprised peripheral blood mononuclear cells (PBMCs), sampled when the disease was refractory, from a patient treated with antithyroid drugs. This sequence joins TRBV3-1 and TRBJ2-7; no clear D. CDR3 loop: CASSSESRGNEQYF. The CDR3 DNA is TGTGCCAGCAGCTCCGAGTCGCGTGGCAACGAGCAGTACTTC.